This TCR beta chain was observed in a study of T cells in Graves' hyperthyroidism and ophthalmopathy (dated by TCRdb to about 2019). Background on the whole study: Peripheral blood samples were taken at initial diagnosis, before any treatment was given. Prospective prediction of ophthalmopathy was tested in an independent validation cohort of 18 hyperthyroidism patients and 15 to 17 patients who later progressed to ophthalmopathy. For training and testing, the roughly 93 patients in the discovery cohort were randomly divided in a 7:3 ratio. After sampling, hyperthyroidism patients received methimazole starting at 30 mg daily, and ophthalmopathy patients received high-dose intravenous methylprednisolone. TCR V-J signatures able to tell the groups apart were searched for in a discovery cohort of 100 patients, of whom approximately 40 had Graves' ophthalmopathy and around 57 had stable Graves' hyperthyroidism. The paper describes TCR Vbeta CDR3 sequencing of 140 or so peripheral blood samples, made up of 40 to 45 ophthalmopathy patients, over 70 hyperthyroidism patients and roughly 17 progressor patients. In roughly six Graves' hyperthyroidism patients, the study also compared T-cell repertoires from thyroid tissue with T-cell repertoires from blood.

The germline V gene supplies CDR1 SGHRS and CDR2 YFSETQ. Its CDR3 holds 17 amino acids, cysteine through phenylalanine. Only the CDR3 part of the read is kept: 51 bases, read in frame from the first base. The junction carries 16 bases between V and J, which are trimmed by 0 bases and 0 bases respectively. The study at large found these results: In cross-validation, a model built on a 13 V-J signature told ophthalmopathy apart from stable hyperthyroidism with under 90% sensitivity and about 81% specificity, and in testing the same model reached 80%/75%. Most expanded thyroid clonotypes (frequency above 0.001) were also detected in blood, suggesting blood repertoires may reflect thyroid immune responses. No statistical method was used to fix the sample size in advance, and group allocation was not hidden from the investigators. In validation, progression to ophthalmopathy was predicted by the model with approximately 67% sensitivity and approximately 78% specificity, a median of 6.5 months before onset.

This clonotype was seen many times. No cognate antigen has been identified for it. Per-nucleotide qualities are absent, and no much larger clonotype sits a single base away. Ophthalmopathy patients had moderately to severely active disease, with a Clinical Activity Score of 3 or more, a NOSPECS grade of 4 or more, and a disease duration of less than 3 months. The study excluded patients with uncontrolled infections, other autoimmune diseases, pregnancy or lactation. Diagnoses were based on clinical symptoms, serum thyroxine and TRAb, thyroid ultrasound and orbital computed tomography. Ficoll-Paque density gradient centrifugation was used to isolate PBMCs from 9.5 to 10 ml of fresh peripheral blood. Trizol reagent was used to extract total RNA, and RNA quality was then checked on an Agilent 2100 Bioanalyzer. TCR beta CDR3 regions were amplified from RNA transcripts. A first-round RT-PCR of the TCR CDR3 used the HTBI primer set with the Qiagen OneStep RT-PCR kit. A second multiplex PCR round built the libraries, followed by size selection and purification. Sequencing of the libraries was done on an Illumina HiSeq2000 using paired-end 100 bp reads. The paper's data handling went like this. SOAPnuke was used to process the raw data, throwing out any read that contained adapters or uncalled bases, had a mean Phred below 15, or lacked an exact constant-primer or identifier match. COPE v1.2.5 was used to merge high-quality paired reads, and clonotypes were defined as unique nucleotide sequences. Clonotypes were aligned to IMGT TRBV, TRBD and TRBJ reference segments using MiTCR v1.1. The analysis included only V-J combinations with a frequency above 0.0001, which together covered more than 99% of the repertoires. The TCS score was defined as the ratio of F50 (clonal expansion) to E x V (chaos), calculated using BLOSUM62-based TCRdist between CDR3 peptides within each V-J. Welch's t-statistics and random forest reduced 500 to 650 V-J features to 10 to 15, which were used in a naive Bayes classifier (R e1071). TCRdb passed the public sequencing reads through fastp at Q25 and MiXCR, retaining productive beta sequences. Rows matching on CDR3 protein sequence are summarized as one entry with the most common DNA and genes. None of the V and J calls come from the authors' own analysis; TCRdb made them. This sample holds 400,000 to 500,000 distinct CDR3 sequences; roughly 14% were observed only once. The biggest ten clones account for about 13% of the sample.

The receptor was isolated from a man younger than 35 with Graves' ophthalmopathy. Material: blood. Recombination linked TRBV5-1 to TRBJ2-7; too little of a D gene remains to name it. CDR3 region: CASSLAPVLQSSYEQYF. The nucleotides are TGCGCCAGCAGCTTGGCCCCCGTACTCCAAAGCTCCTACGAGCAGTACTTC.